The present entry profiles one TCR beta chain with its context. Its antigen remains unidentified. The sample originates from a study of shared clonotypes between healthy human individuals. General study findings and limits: The expectation was that sequencing depth would affect clonotype sharing among donors.

From CD4+ cells came CD45RA+ naive and CD45RA-negative memory subsets. The method was immunoSEQ multiplex PCR; TCRdb's version includes in-frame clones alone and lacks a portion of them. The sample yields 650,000 to 750,000 clones, 60% to 80% seen once. This clonotype was sampled from a woman in her thirties in good health. The sample taken for sequencing was memory CD4+ T cells sorted from blood. Subset described: CD45RA-negative fraction.

The DNA for the CDR3 is TGTGCCAGTAGTCCTCCGGGTCGCTCTAACTATGGCTACACCTTC. It is translated as CASSPPGRSNYGYTF. This chain joins TRBV19 and TRBJ1-2; no reliable D call. Germline V gene sequence: CDR1 LNHDA, CDR2 SQIVND (reference sequence). The CDR3 has 15 residues. V lost 5 bases to trimming and J lost 0 bases, with 13 bases between them.